The 3 T cell receptor beta chains below were found in one sample sequenced in a study of T-cell reconstitution after alpha-beta-depleted transplantation in children. Preparation of the TCRbeta library was carried out with unique molecular identifiers. TCRdb itself ran the PCR reads through MiXCR, one entry per CDR3 protein. The profile covers about 1,000,000 distinct CDR3 sequences, with under 30% appearing a single time and 25% to 35% taken by the ten largest. Source: PBMCs, mostly from graft donor cells, taken 360 days after TCRalphabeta/CD19-depleted stem cell transplant. The receptors were gathered from a boy in the first two years of life who had a stem cell transplant for SCID, so the T cells may come from the graft donor.

V and J are TRBV29-1 and TRBJ1-5, with 7 bases aligning to TRBD1. Trimming removed 6 bases from V and 2 bases from J; junction bases left unmatched: 7. The CDR3 runs to 14 residues. Germline CDR1 is SQVTM and CDR2 is ANQGSEA. CDR3 region: CSVREQGGNQPQHF. CDR3 nucleotide sequence: TGCAGCGTCAGGGAGCAGGGGGGCAATCAGCCCCAGCATTTT.

This clonotype was seen a handful of times. The chain links TRBV18 to TRBJ2-7; D unresolved. V lost 0 bases to trimming and J lost 4 bases, with 7 bases between them. Per germline, CDR1 KGHSH and CDR2 LQKENI. The CDR3 covers 13 residues. As DNA, the CDR3 is TGTGCCAGCTCACCACCCGAAGGGTACGAGCAGTACTTC. It is translated as CASSPPEGYEQYF.

V usage is TRBV7-9 and J usage is TRBJ1-4; D unresolved. Germline lookup yields CDR1 SEHNR and CDR2 FQNEAQ (reference sequence). The CDR3 contains 13 residues. Trimming left V 6 bases short and J 4 bases short, with 9 bases between. CDR3 sequence (DNA): TGTGCCAGCAGTAGCGATTTTAATGAAAAACTGTTTTTT. Translating gives CASSSDFNEKLFF.